Reported below is one TCR beta chain. These data belong to a study of blood T cells in healthy people across ages. The CDR3 covers 16 residues. CDR1 and CDR2 from the germline V gene are SGHTA and FQGNSA. Between the trimmed V and J ends, which lost 3 bases and 2 bases, there was a span of 15 bases. Researchers isolated at least 6 million PBMCs per sample. A sample-barcoded 5' primer and a J-beta primer mix were used in a second PCR of about 7 to 12 cycles. TCRdb itself ran the 5' RACE reads through MiXCR, one entry per CDR3 protein. The table lists approximately 960,000 distinct CDR3 sequences, around 29% of them singletons. These data also formed part of another study, on T cells of mothers and their children. From that paper: Versus unrelated pairs, overlap was slightly higher in related mother-child pairs, without reaching significance.

The gene calls are TRBV7-2 and TRBJ2-3; D gene uncertain. Sequencing used blood. The clonotype was recovered from a woman in her thirties or forties in good health. This CDR3 is CASSFGLRSYTDTQYF. CDR3 coding DNA: TGTGCCAGCAGCTTTGGGTTACGCTCTTACACAGATACGCAGTATTTT.